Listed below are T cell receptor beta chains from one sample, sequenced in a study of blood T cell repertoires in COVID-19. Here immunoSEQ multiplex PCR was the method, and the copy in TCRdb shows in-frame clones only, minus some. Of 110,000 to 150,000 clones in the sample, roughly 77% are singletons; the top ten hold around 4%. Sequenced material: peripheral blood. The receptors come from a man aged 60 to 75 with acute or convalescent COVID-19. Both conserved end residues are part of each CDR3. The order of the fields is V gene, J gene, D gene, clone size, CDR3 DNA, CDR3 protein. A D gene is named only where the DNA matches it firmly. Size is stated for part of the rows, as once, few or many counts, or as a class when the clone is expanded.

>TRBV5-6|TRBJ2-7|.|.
TGTGCCAGCAGCTTCGGCTACGAGCAGTACTTC
CASSFGYEQYF
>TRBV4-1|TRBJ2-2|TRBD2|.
TGCGCCAGCAGCCAAGGAGGCCTAGCGGGATTCGGGGAGCTGTTTTTT
CASSQGGLAGFGELFF
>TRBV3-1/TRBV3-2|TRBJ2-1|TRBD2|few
TGTGCCAGCAGCCAAGCGCGGGAGTCCCATGAGCAGTTCTTC
CASSQARESHEQFF
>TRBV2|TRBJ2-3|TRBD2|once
TGTGCCAGCAGTCTAGCGGGAGTTAACACAGATACGCAGTATTTT
CASSLAGVNTDTQYF
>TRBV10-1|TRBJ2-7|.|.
TGCGCCAGCAGCTCCGGGACACCACTAGCGGAGCAGTACTTC
CASSSGTPLAEQYF
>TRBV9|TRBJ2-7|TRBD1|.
TGTGCCAGCAGCGTGGGACAGGGGGCGAGCAACGAGCAGTACTTC
CASSVGQGASNEQYF
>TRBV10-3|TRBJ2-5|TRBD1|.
TGTGCCATCAGTGAGTCGACAGGGTACCAAGAGACCCAGTACTTC
CAISESTGYQETQYF
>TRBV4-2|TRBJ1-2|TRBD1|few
TGTGCCAGCAGCCAAGACTCCCTGGACAGGAACTATGGCTACACCTTC
CASSQDSLDRNYGYTF
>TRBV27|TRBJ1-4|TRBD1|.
TGTGCCAGCAGCAGAGGGGGGGACAGGGCACTAAAGGGCGAAAAACTGTTTTTT
CASSRGGDRALKGEKLFF
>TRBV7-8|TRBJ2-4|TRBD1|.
TGTGCCAGCAGCTTGAGGACAGGGGTGACTAAAAACATTCAGTACTTC
CASSLRTGVTKNIQYF
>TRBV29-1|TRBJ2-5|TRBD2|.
TGCAGCGTTGCTACTAGCGGGAGAGGGGCCCAGTACTTC
CSVATSGRGAQYF
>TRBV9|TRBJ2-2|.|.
TGTGCCAGCAGCGATCTAACCGGGGAGCTGTTTTTT
CASSDLTGELFF
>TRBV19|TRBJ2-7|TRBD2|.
TGTGCCAGTAGTATAGTGGCTAGCGGGAGTGGCTACGAGCAGTACTTC
CASSIVASGSGYEQYF
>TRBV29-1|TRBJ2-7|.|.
TGCAGCGTACAACAGGGTTCCCCCTACGAGCAGTACTTC
CSVQQGSPYEQYF
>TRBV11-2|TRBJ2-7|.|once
TGTGCCAGCAGCTTAGACACAGGTTCCTACGAGCAGTACTTC
CASSLDTGSYEQYF
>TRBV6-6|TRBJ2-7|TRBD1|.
TGTGCCAGCAGTTTTCCGGGACAGGGGGCCTACGAGCAGTACTTC
CASSFPGQGAYEQYF
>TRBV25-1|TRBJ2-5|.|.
TGTGCCAGCAGTGAATATACTCAACAAGAGACCCAGTACTTC
CASSEYTQQETQYF
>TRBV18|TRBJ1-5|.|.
TGTGCCAGCTCACCACCGGGGGGGGGCCGGGACAATCAGCCCCAGCATTTT
CASSPPGGGRDNQPQHF
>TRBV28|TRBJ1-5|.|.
TGTGCCAGCAGTTCTGACAGCGACAATCAGCCCCAGCATTTT
CASSSDSDNQPQHF
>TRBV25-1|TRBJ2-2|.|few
TGTGCCAGCAGCAGGGAAGCCGGGGAGCTGTTTTTT
CASSREAGELFF
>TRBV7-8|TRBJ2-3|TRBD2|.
TGTGCCAGCAGCTTAGAGCCAGCGGGAATATCGACAGATACGCAGTATTTT
CASSLEPAGISTDTQYF
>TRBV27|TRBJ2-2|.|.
TGTGCCAGCAGTTTAGTTTCGGGAATTGGCACCGGGGAGCTGTTTTTT
CASSLVSGIGTGELFF
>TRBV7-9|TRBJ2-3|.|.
TGTGCCAGCAGGGGATTGGGGCTCACAGATACGCAGTATTTT
CASRGLGLTDTQYF
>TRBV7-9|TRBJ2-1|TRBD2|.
TGTGCCAGCAGCCAGAGGAGCGGGAGTACAAATGAGCAGTTCTTC
CASSQRSGSTNEQFF
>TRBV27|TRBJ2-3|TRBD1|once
TGTGCCAGCACCCTCTTCCCGGGACAGGCAGTGGCGCAGTATTTT
CASTLFPGQAVAQYF
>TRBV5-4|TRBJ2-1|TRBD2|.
TGTGCCAGCAGCTTACTAGCGGGACCCTACAATGAGCAGTTCTTC
CASSLLAGPYNEQFF
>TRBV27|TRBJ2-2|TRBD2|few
TGTGCCAGCAGTTTAACCCCACTAGCGGGAGCTGTCGGGGAGCTGTTTTTT
CASSLTPLAGAVGELFF
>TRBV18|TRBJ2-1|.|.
TGTGCCAGCTCACCAATGTCCGGTGGGGCGACCGATGAGCAGTTCTTC
CASSPMSGGATDEQFF
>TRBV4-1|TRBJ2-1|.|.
TGCGCCAGCAGCCAAGGCCGACCTGGACAGTTGTACAATGAGCAGTTCTTC
CASSQGRPGQLYNEQFF
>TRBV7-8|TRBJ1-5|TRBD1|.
TGTGCCAGCAGCCCCGGGACAGGAAGAATTCAGCCCCAGCATTTT
CASSPGTGRIQPQHF
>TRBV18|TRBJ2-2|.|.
TGTGCCAGCTCACCCCGTTATACAGGGAACACCGGGGAGCTGTTTTTT
CASSPRYTGNTGELFF
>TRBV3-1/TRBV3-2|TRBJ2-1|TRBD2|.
TGTGCCAGCAGGTCGGGCGGGAGTGTGTACAATGAGCAGTTCTTC
CASRSGGSVYNEQFF
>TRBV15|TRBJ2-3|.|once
TGTGCCACCAGCAGAAGCGGAAGCGGAGGCACAGATACGCAGTATTTT
CATSRSGSGGTDTQYF
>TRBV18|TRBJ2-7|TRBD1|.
TGTGCCAGCTCACCACAGGGGGCTGCGTACGAGCAGTACTTC
CASSPQGAAYEQYF
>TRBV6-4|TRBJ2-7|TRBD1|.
TGTGCCAGCAGCGGACAGGACGAGCAGTACTTC
CASSGQDEQYF
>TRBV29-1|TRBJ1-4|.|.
TGCAGCGAAGGGGCAGTTGCAACTAATGAAAAACTGTTTTTT
CSEGAVATNEKLFF
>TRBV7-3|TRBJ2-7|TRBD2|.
TGTGCCAGCAGCTTAAGGTTAGCGGGAGTCTACGAGCAGTACTTC
CASSLRLAGVYEQYF
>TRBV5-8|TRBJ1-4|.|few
TGTGCCAGCAGCTCCCCATCGACAGATTATGAAAAACTGTTTTTT
CASSSPSTDYEKLFF
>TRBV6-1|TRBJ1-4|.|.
TGTGCCAGCAGTGATTCGAGGGAAAAACTGTTTTTT
CASSDSREKLFF
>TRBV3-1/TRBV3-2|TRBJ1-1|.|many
TGTGCCAGCACCCAGGGCATGAACACTGAAGCTTTCTTT
CASTQGMNTEAFF
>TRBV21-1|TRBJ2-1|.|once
TGTGCCAGGCCTTTAGCGGAGCTCTCCTACAATGAGCAGTTCTTC
CARPLAELSYNEQFF
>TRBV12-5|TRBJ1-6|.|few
TGTGCTAGTGGCTCCCTCGGGAGGGACCGCTATAATTCACCCCTCCACTTT
CASGSLGRDRYNSPLHF
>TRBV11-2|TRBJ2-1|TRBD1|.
TGTGCCAGCAGCTTTACAGGGGCACTCTCAAATGAGCAGTTCTTC
CASSFTGALSNEQFF
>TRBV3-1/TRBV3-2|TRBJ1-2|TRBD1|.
TGTGCCAGCAGCCAGGGACAGGTCGGCTACACCTTC
CASSQGQVGYTF
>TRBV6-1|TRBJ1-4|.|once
TGTGCCAGCAGTGAAGGGACAGCCTTCCATGAAAAACTGTTTTTT
CASSEGTAFHEKLFF